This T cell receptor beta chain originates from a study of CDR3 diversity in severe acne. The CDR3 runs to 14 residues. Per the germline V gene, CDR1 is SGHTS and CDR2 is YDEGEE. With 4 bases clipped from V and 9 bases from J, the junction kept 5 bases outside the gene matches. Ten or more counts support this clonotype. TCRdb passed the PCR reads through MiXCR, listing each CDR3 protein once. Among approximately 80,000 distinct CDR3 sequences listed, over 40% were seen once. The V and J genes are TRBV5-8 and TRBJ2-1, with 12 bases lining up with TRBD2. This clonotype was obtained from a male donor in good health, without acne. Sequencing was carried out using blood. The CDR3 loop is CASSLTSGSGEQFF. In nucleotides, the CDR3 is TGTGCCAGCAGCCTGACTAGCGGGAGCGGTGAGCAGTTCTTC.